The 9 T cell receptor beta chains listed next were all sequenced from one sample in a study of tumour-infiltrating T cells in Burkitt lymphoma. Some clones are missing from TCRdb's copy, which holds only in-frame ones; the method was immunoSEQ multiplex PCR. The repertoire consists of roughly 9,200 clones, with roughly 58% occurring once and the leading ten covering about 5.2%. What was sequenced was tumor tissue. The origin of the receptors is a human donor with diffuse large B-cell lymphoma.

This clone has a handful of counts. The chain joins TRBV9 to TRBJ1-2; TRBD1 is a possible D gene (5 bases). Germline V CDR1 and CDR2: SGDLS, YYNGEE. V lost 3 bases to trimming and J lost 6 bases, with 15 bases between them. The CDR3 has 14 amino acids. CDR3 DNA: TGTGCCAGCAGCGCCGGGGCGGGCAGCGATGGCTACACCTTC. Encoded protein: CASSAGAGSDGYTF.

Only a few counts were recorded for this clone. This chain connects TRBV29-1 to TRBJ1-1; no clear D gene. Per the germline V gene, CDR1 is SQVTM and CDR2 is ANQGSEA. This CDR3 has 11 amino acids. Trimming shortened V by 7 bases and J by 8 bases, and 14 bases separated the two germline ends. The chain's CDR3 is CSAVSRPEAFF. DNA for the CDR3: TGCAGCGCTGTAAGTCGACCCGAAGCTTTCTTT.

There are a few counts of this clone. The rearrangement uses TRBV11-2 and TRBJ2-3; no clear D gene. V was clipped by 4 bases and J by 2 bases, with 7 bases between them. Germline V gives CDR1 SGHAT, CDR2 FQNNGV. The CDR3 is 13 amino acids. CDR3 loop: CASSSYATDTQYF. The CDR3, as DNA: TGTGCCAGCAGCTCCTACGCCACAGATACGCAGTATTTT. Full variable domain (outside the CDR3, taken from reference TRBV11-2 and TRBJ2-3): EAGVAQSPRYKIIEKRQSVAFWCNPISGHATLYWYQQILGQGPKLLIQFQNNGVVDDSQLPKDRFSAERLKGVDSTLKIQPAKLEDSAVYLCASSSYATDTQYFGPGTRLTVL.

The chain joins TRBV5-4 to TRBJ1-4, with a weak D call TRBD1 (5 bases). The germline V gene has CDR1 SGHNT and CDR2 YYREEE (reference sequence). Trimming stripped 1 base from V and 5 bases from J, with 12 bases between. CDR3 size: 15 residues. CDR3 sequence: CASSLTGTLNEKLFF. CDR3 coding DNA: TGTGCCAGCAGCTTGACCGGGACCTTAAATGAAAAACTGTTTTTT.

The chain uses TRBV5-1 and TRBJ1-1, with no clear D. V was cut by 4 bases and J by 2 bases, with 6 bases left in between. The CDR3 is 12 residues long. Germline lookup yields CDR1 SGHRS and CDR2 YFSETQ. For the CDR3, the DNA is TGCGCCAGCAGCATACATAACACTGAAGCTTTCTTT. Translated, it gives CASSIHNTEAFF.

About this clone itself: The sample contains more than one DNA sequence encoding this CDR3. The rearrangement joins TRBV7-9 to TRBJ2-6; possible D gene TRBD2, 5 bases. The CDR3 has 15 residues. Germline V gene lookup returns CDR1 SEHNR and CDR2 FQNEAQ (reference sequence). The V end lost 3 bases, the J end lost 1 base, and 7 bases lay between the germline ends. CDR3 in amino acids: CASSLDSSGANVLTF. CDR3 sequence (DNA): TGTGCCAGCAGCTTGGACTCGTCTGGGGCCAACGTCCTGACTTTC.

CDR3 bases: TGTGCCAGCAGTTACTCCTGGGACGGGAATCAGCCCCAGCATTTT. Translation: CASSYSWDGNQPQHF. This rearrangement joins TRBV6-5 to TRBJ1-5; TRBD1 is a possible D gene (5 bases). The germline gives CDR1 MNHEY, CDR2 SVGAGI. V dropped 0 bases and J dropped 4 bases, with 10 bases sitting between them. The CDR3 totals 15 residues.

This clone was counted between two and nine times. The rearrangement links TRBV7-9 to TRBJ1-1, with D uncertain. V lost 2 bases and J 4 bases, leaving 11 bases between the germline ends. The germline gives CDR1 SEHNR, CDR2 FQNEAQ (reference sequence). The CDR3 contains 14 residues. The CDR3 loop reads CASSLFDSRTEAFF. The CDR3 region has the DNA TGTGCCAGCAGCTTATTTGACTCGCGCACTGAAGCTTTCTTT.

The chain joins TRBV5-1 to TRBJ1-5; maybe TRBD1 (5 bases). Trimming pared 2 bases from V and 1 base from J, leaving 13 bases between. There are 16 residues in the CDR3. Germline CDR1 SGHRS, CDR2 YFSETQ. The CDR3 nucleotides are TGCGCCAGCAGCTTAGGAGGGGAAGTAAGCAATCAGCCCCAGCATTTT. Residues: CASSLGGEVSNQPQHF.